This entry features one T cell receptor beta chain sequence. The data were obtained in a study of blood T cell repertoires in COVID-19. Turning to the study itself: Sites in the United States, Italy and Spain provided acute and convalescent COVID-19 samples. From T cells, B-cell-depleted T cells, or PBMCs came the material, which was cDNA or gDNA.

Germline V gene sequence: CDR1 MNHEY, CDR2 SVGAGI. This CDR3 is 14 amino acids long. V lost 2 bases and J lost 6, with 13 bases in between. In the study's own analysis: Using reference gene primer amplification, nucleated cell counts were estimated. The assay was immunoSEQ multiplex PCR, and TCRdb's table has in-frame clones only and misses some. V and J calls and clone size are as listed in that table; D and trimming were resolved from the DNA. The sample has around 100,000 clones; about 80% are singletons. The receptor was isolated from a man aged 65 to 85 with active or convalescent COVID-19. Sequences were obtained from peripheral blood. The V gene is TRBV6-5, the J gene TRBJ1-2; tentative D call: TRBD1 (5 bases). Here the CDR3 DNA reads TGTGCCAGCAGTTACGCGGAAGGGGCTAATGGCTACACCTTC. This translates into CASSYAEGANGYTF.